The 26 T cell receptor beta chains presented below share a single source sample, sequenced in a study of beta chain features in type 1 diabetes. The antigens of these receptors remain unknown. Study findings and constraints: TCRB CDR3s were moderately but significantly shorter in Type 1 diabetes patients in all four CD4+ subsets.

Expressed TCRB transcripts were sequenced because the entire RNA isolate underwent reverse transcription. The repertoire was sequenced with immunoSEQ multiplex PCR; TCRdb's copy has only in-frame clones and lacks some. Here the sample spans 400,000 or so clones, 9.6% being singletons. The sample comprised central memory CD4+ T cells from blood. The receptors were gathered from a man aged 30-40 years with type 1 diabetes.

This sequence joins TRBV30 and TRBJ2-5; D is ambiguous. The J call may be in error: the DNA end matches TRBJ2-7 better. This CDR3 spans 12 amino acids. The germline CDR1 and CDR2 sequences are GTSNPN and SVGIG (reference sequence). The CDR3 is CAWSVTTYEQYF. In DNA, the CDR3 is TGTGCCTGGAGTGTAACTACCTACGAGCAGTACTTC.

This clone was detected only a few times. CDR3 loop: CASSFIGTVKENTEAFF. The CDR3 DNA reads as TGTGCCAGCAGTTTTATTGGGACAGTAAAAGAGAACACTGAAGCTTTCTTT. The V gene is TRBV28, the J gene TRBJ1-1; 7 bases fit TRBD1. V was pared by 3 bases and J by 1 base, with 11 bases of the junction left unmatched. Germline CDR1 and CDR2: MDHEN and SYDVKM. CDR3 length: 17 amino acids.

As to this clone: A junction end diverges from the germline sequence, so it may reflect a read error. The rearrangement uses TRBV7-2 and TRBJ2-7, with 11 bases fitting TRBD2. CDR1 and CDR2 from the germline V gene are SGHTA and FQGNSA. The CDR3 covers 14 residues. CDR3 sequence reads: CASSLGGSGRALDF. The CDR3 DNA reads TGTGCCAGCAGCTTAGGCGGTAGCGGGAGGGCCCTAGACTTC. Variable domain in full (rest from reference TRBV7-2 and TRBJ2-7): GAGVSQSPSNKVTEKGKDVELRCDPISGHTALYWYRQSLGQGLEFLIYFQGNSAPDKSGLPSDRFSAERTGGSVSTLTIQRTQQEDSAVYLCASSLGGSGRALDFGPGTRLTVT.

The chain employs TRBV28 and TRBJ2-7; the D gene is possibly TRBD1 (6 bases). V was pared by 1 base and J by 5 bases, with 9 bases between. This CDR3 has 13 residues. Germline V CDR1 and CDR2: MDHEN, SYDVKM. CDR3 nucleotide sequence: TGTGCCAGCAGTTTATATGGGGGCAACGAGCAGTACTTC. Protein sequence: CASSLYGGNEQYF.

This clone was detected only a few times. The chain joins TRBV6-5 to TRBJ2-7, with a possible D match to TRBD2 (7 bases). Germline V lookup: CDR1 MNHEY, CDR2 SVGAGI. CDR3 length: 15 residues. V was clipped by 6 bases and J by 3 bases, with 18 bases between them. The CDR3 here is CASSSEGGASYEQYF. For the CDR3, the DNA is TGTGCCAGCAGCTCAGAGGGGGGGGCGAGCTACGAGCAGTACTTC.

The genes are TRBV6-6 and TRBJ1-2; perhaps TRBD1 as D (6 bases). This CDR3 is built from 14 residues. V gave up 2 bases and J gave up 7 bases, with 14 bases separating them. Germline assignment: CDR1 MNHNY and CDR2 SVGAGI (reference sequence). The CDR3 bases are TGTGCCAGCAGTTACGCGGGGGCAGGGTTTGGCTACACCTTC. It is translated as CASSYAGAGFGYTF.

V is TRBV27 and J is TRBJ2-1; D is undetermined. This CDR3 is 14 amino acids long. Trimming shortened V by 0 bases and J by 5 bases, and 8 bases separated the two germline ends. Germline loops: CDR1 MNHEY, CDR2 SMNVEV (reference sequence). CDR3 nucleotide sequence: TGTGCCAGCAGTTTATCGTTGGTTAACAATGAGCAGTTCTTC. This gives the protein CASSLSLVNNEQFF.

The rearrangement uses TRBV29-1 and TRBJ2-7; 7 bases map to TRBD1. V lost 5 bases, J lost 4 bases, and 11 bases stayed unmatched. In germline, CDR1 is SQVTM, CDR2 ANQGSEA. The CDR3 is 14 amino acids. The DNA of the CDR3 is TGCAGCGTTAAACTTCAGGGACAGCCTTACGAGCAGTACTTC. Its translation is CSVKLQGQPYEQYF.

This clone has more than one count but fewer than ten. DNA for the CDR3: TGTGCCATCAGTGAGTCACACAGTTCAGAGACCCAGTACTTC. Protein sequence: CAISESHSSETQYF. The chain is built from TRBV10-3 and TRBJ2-5; D remains unclear. The CDR3 extends over 14 amino acids. V was cut by 0 bases and J by 4 bases, with 9 bases left in between. From germline, CDR1 is ENHRY and CDR2 SYGVKD.

This clone turned up a few times. This chain connects TRBV19 to TRBJ2-7, with 12 positions matching TRBD2. The CDR3 totals 15 residues. Trimming took 4 bases from V and 2 from J; bases not matched to a gene: 3. Looked up from germline, CDR1 is LNHDA and CDR2 is SQIVND (reference sequence). As DNA, the CDR3 is TGTGCCAGTAGTACGGGACTAGCGGGTGCCTACGAGCAGTACTTC. Residues: CASSTGLAGAYEQYF.

The rearrangement uses TRBV6-6 and TRBJ2-5; no firm D call. The better agreement between TRBJ2-7 and the DNA end casts doubt on the J call. This CDR3 spans 14 amino acids. CDR1 and CDR2 from the germline V gene are MNHNY and SVGAGI (reference sequence). CDR3: CASSPTHTAYEQYF. The CDR3 nucleotides read TGTGCCAGCTCCCCGACACACACGGCCTACGAGCAGTACTTC.

The rearrangement links TRBV29-1 to TRBJ2-1, with 10 bases aligning to TRBD1. Trimming cost V 5 bases and J 1 base; bases outside gene matches: 8. The CDR3 runs 16 residues. Germline-derived CDR1 and CDR2 are SQVTM and ANQGSEA. Here the CDR3 reads CSVLFGTGVSYNEQFF. The CDR3 DNA reads as TGCAGCGTTCTATTTGGGACAGGGGTATCCTACAATGAGCAGTTCTTC.

With respect to this clone: A far larger clone differs by one base, so this is likely a read error. The chain recombines TRBV5-1 with TRBJ2-7; TRBD2 agrees at 13 bases. Germline CDR1 is SGHRS and CDR2 is YFSETQ. This CDR3 is built from 18 residues. J gave up 7 bases and V 4 bases, and 17 bases lay outside the gene matches. CDR3 DNA: TGCGCCAGCAGCCTAACTAGCGGGAGGGCCCTTTCCTACAATGAGCAGTACTTC. This translates into CASSLTSGRALSYNEQYF.

This clone came up a few times. CDR3 sequence: CSVDVAKRETQYF. CDR3 in DNA: TGCAGCGTTGACGTAGCAAAAAGGGAGACCCAGTACTTC. The chain joins TRBV29-1 to TRBJ2-5; D call uncertain. The CDR3 totals 13 residues. CDR1 SQVTM and CDR2 ANQGSEA come from the germline V gene. Trimming cost V 3 bases and J 5 bases, with 13 bases left between them. Supplemented by reference TRBV29-1 and TRBJ2-5, the full variable domain reads SAVISQKPSRDICQRGTSLTIQCQVDSQVTMMFWYRQQPGQSLTLIATANQGSEATYESGFVIDKFPISRPNLTFSTLTVSNMSPEDSSIYLCSVDVAKRETQYFGPGTRLLVL.

The chain couples TRBV5-1 to TRBJ2-5; D gene ambiguous. Germline values: CDR1 SGHRS, CDR2 YFSETQ. The CDR3 consists of 15 residues. Trimming removed 2 bases from V and 1 base from J, with 12 bases in between. The CDR3 loop reads CASSLERKAQETQYF. The DNA for the CDR3 is TGCGCCAGCAGCTTAGAGCGCAAGGCCCAAGAGACCCAGTACTTC.

The genes are TRBV21-1 and TRBJ2-5; whether TRBD1, the table's D call, matches the DNA was not checked. TRBV21-1 is annotated as a pseudogene. This CDR3 comprises 15 residues. The CDR3 DNA sequence: TGTGCCAGCATCCCTCTGAGGACATCGGTTCGAAAAGAGTACTTC. Encoded protein: CASIPLRTSVRKEYF.

This clone has a handful of counts. This chain uses TRBV7-3 with TRBJ2-6; 12 nucleotides agree with TRBD1. The length of the CDR3 is 18 residues. The junction had 5 bases not matched to a gene; V was cut back by 1 base and J by 4 bases. Germline CDR1 and CDR2: SGHTA and FQGTGA. CDR3 amino acids: CASSLKGQGATGANVLTF. CDR3 sequence (DNA): TGTGCCAGCAGCTTAAAGGGACAGGGGGCTACCGGGGCCAACGTCCTGACTTTC.

This clone was recorded a few times. This chain joins TRBV30 and TRBJ2-5; 8 positions agree with TRBD1. V dropped 3 bases and J dropped 2; count of bases not matched to a gene: 8. Per germline, CDR1 GTSNPN and CDR2 SVGIG (reference sequence). The CDR3 spans 15 residues. The CDR3, as DNA: TGTGCCTGGAGCATGGGACAGGCGGTACAAGAGACCCAGTACTTC. It translates to CAWSMGQAVQETQYF.

The chain carries TRBV11-3 and TRBJ2-5; no reliable D call. The CDR3 is 11 residues long. Germline V lookup: CDR1 SGHNT, CDR2 YENEEA. The V and J ends lost 6 bases and 2 bases respectively, with 4 bases between them. In DNA form, the CDR3 reads TGTGCCAGCAGATCGCAAGAGACCCAGTACTTC. Residues: CASRSQETQYF.

This chain connects TRBV7-3 to TRBJ2-2; tentative D call: TRBD2 (5 bases). CDR3 length equals 15 residues. V dropped 4 bases and J dropped 1 base, with 10 bases sitting between them. The V gene's germline CDR1 is SGHTA and CDR2 FQGTGA. Here the CDR3 reads CASSYLGENTGELFF. For the CDR3, the DNA is TGTGCCAGCAGCTACCTGGGAGAGAACACCGGGGAGCTGTTTTTT.

This clone turned up a few times. The chain links TRBV28 to TRBJ2-7; TRBD2 matches at 8 bases. This CDR3 is 15 amino acids long. Germline V gene sequence: CDR1 MDHEN, CDR2 SYDVKM. The V and J ends lost 6 bases and 0 bases, in that order; junction bases with no gene match: 7. The CDR3 region is CASREIGGASYEQYF. The CDR3 coding sequence is TGTGCCAGCAGAGAAATCGGGGGGGCCTCCTACGAGCAGTACTTC.

J is TRBJ1-5 and V is TRBV27, with D perhaps TRBD1 (5 bases). Germline V gives CDR1 MNHEY, CDR2 SMNVEV (reference sequence). Trimming removed 3 bases from V and 5 bases from J, with 14 bases in between. This CDR3 comprises 15 residues. The chain's CDR3 is CASSFRGRQDQPQHF. For the CDR3, the DNA is TGTGCCAGCAGTTTTAGGGGCCGGCAGGATCAGCCCCAGCATTTT.

This clone was counted at least ten times. The chain employs TRBV7-9 and TRBJ1-3; D gene ambiguous. V lost 5 bases to trimming and J lost 1 base, with 12 bases between them. Germline V CDR1 and CDR2: SEHNR, FQNEAQ (reference sequence). The CDR3 is 15 residues long. Here the CDR3 reads CASSPRGDSGNTIYF. The CDR3 DNA reads as TGTGCCAGCAGCCCGCGGGGAGATTCTGGAAACACCATATATTTT. Supplemented by reference TRBV7-9 and TRBJ1-3, the full variable domain reads DTGVSQNPRHKITKRGQNVTFRCDPISEHNRLYWYRQTLGQGPEFLTYFQNEAQLEKSRLLSDRFSAERPKGSFSTLEIQRTEQGDSAMYLCASSPRGDSGNTIYFGEGSWLTVV.

This clone has ten or more counts. This chain links TRBV10-3 with TRBJ1-1, with D perhaps TRBD1 (6 bases). The V end lost 3 bases, the J end lost 4 bases, and 15 bases lay between the germline ends. The CDR3 has 15 amino acids. Germline CDR1 is ENHRY and CDR2 is SYGVKD. The CDR3 region is CAISEQGPGSTEAFF. For the CDR3, the DNA is TGTGCCATCAGTGAACAGGGCCCGGGGAGCACTGAAGCTTTCTTT.

This clone showed up many times. The CDR3: CASSQAGPPTYSEFF. CDR3 DNA: TGTGCCAGCAGCCAGGCAGGGCCCCCGACCTATTCTGAGTTCTTC. The chain combines TRBV14 with TRBJ2-1, with D possibly being TRBD1 (5 bases). In germline, CDR1 is SGHDN, CDR2 FVKESK. CDR3 length: 15 amino acids. The V gene lost 3 bases and the J gene lost 14 bases, with 23 bases spanning the gap.

This clone was recorded many times. The genes are TRBV7-2 and TRBJ2-3; 9 nucleotides agree with TRBD2. V gave up 1 base and J gave up 2 bases; unmatched junction bases: 1. The CDR3 contains 15 residues. In germline, CDR1 is SGHTA, CDR2 FQGNSA. Here the CDR3 reads CASSLVAGVTDTQYF. In nucleotides, the CDR3 is TGTGCCAGCAGCTTAGTAGCGGGAGTCACAGATACGCAGTATTTT.